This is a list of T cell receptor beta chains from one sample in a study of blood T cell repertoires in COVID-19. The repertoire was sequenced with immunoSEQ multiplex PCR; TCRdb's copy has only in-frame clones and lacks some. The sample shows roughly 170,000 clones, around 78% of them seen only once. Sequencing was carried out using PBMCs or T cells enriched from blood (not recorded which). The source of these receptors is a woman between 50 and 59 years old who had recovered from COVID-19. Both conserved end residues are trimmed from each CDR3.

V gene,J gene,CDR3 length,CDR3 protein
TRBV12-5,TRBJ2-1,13,ASGLSGAVVNEQF
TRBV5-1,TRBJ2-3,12,ASSSQVDRDTQY
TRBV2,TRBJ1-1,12,ASEPSRSWTEAF
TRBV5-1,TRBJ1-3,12,ASSLWSRGGTIY
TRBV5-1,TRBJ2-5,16,ASSLGRAASGSQETQY
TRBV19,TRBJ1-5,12,ASTGTGRMQPQH
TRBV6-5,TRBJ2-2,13,ASSSTGANTGELF
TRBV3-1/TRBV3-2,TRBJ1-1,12,ASSQGTGKTEAF
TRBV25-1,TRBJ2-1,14,ASSQPAGNSYNEQF
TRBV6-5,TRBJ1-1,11,ASSYSRDSEAF
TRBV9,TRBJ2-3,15,ASSGTLAGGPTDTQY
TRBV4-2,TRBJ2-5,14,ASSQSSGGAVETQY
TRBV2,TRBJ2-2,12,ASSRYGGSGELF
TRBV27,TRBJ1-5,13,ASSLRGWAFLPQH
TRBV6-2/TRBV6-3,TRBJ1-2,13,ASSYTGLANYGYT
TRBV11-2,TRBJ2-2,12,ASSFRLATGELF
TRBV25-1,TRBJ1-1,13,ASSEWDGRSTEAF
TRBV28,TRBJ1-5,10,ASGTLNQPQH
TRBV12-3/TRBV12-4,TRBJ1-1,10,ASSVGNTEAF
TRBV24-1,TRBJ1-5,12,ATSDLWANQPQH
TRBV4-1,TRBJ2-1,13,ASSQAGSLHNEQF
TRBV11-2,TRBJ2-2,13,ASSPSGGYTGELF
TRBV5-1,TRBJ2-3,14,ASSLGNSGRADTQY
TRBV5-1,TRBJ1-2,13,ASSWGTGQGYGYT
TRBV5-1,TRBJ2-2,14,ASSRTGGTNTGELF
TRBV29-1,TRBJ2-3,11,SVATRVADTQY
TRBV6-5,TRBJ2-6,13,ASSPRPSGANVLT
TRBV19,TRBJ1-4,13,ASSIGQGQGEKLF
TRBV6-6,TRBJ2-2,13,ASRAPGQGTGELF